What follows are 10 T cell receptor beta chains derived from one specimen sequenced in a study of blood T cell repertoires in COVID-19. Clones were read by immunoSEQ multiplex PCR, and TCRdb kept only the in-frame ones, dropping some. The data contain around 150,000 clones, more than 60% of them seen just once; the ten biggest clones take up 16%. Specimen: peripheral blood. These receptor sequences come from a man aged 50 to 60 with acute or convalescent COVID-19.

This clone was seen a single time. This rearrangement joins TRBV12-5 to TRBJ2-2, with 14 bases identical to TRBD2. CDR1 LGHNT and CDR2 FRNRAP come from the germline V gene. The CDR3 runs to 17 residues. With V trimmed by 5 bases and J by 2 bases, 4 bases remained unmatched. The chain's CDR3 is CASGAGLAGANTGELFF. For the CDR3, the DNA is TGTGCTAGTGGTGCGGGACTAGCGGGGGCCAACACCGGGGAGCTGTTTTTT. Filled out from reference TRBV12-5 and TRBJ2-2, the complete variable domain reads DARVTQTPRHKVTEMGQEVTMRCQPILGHNTVFWYRQTMMQGLELLAYFRNRAPLDDSGMPKDRFSAEMPDATLATLKIQPSEPRDSAVYFCASGAGLAGANTGELFFGEGSRLTVL.

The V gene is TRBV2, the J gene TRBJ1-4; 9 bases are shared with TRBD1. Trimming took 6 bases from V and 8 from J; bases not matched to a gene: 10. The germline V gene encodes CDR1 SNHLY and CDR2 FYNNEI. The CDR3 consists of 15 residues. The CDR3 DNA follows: TGTGCCAGCAGCCCTACAGGGGGCTTCAACGAAAAACTGTTTTTT. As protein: CASSPTGGFNEKLFF. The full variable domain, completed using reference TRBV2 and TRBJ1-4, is EPEVTQTPSHQVTQMGQEVILRCVPISNHLYFYWYRQILGQKVEFLVSFYNNEISEKSEIFDDQFSVERPDGSNFTLKIRSTKLEDSAMYFCASSPTGGFNEKLFFGSGTQLSVL.

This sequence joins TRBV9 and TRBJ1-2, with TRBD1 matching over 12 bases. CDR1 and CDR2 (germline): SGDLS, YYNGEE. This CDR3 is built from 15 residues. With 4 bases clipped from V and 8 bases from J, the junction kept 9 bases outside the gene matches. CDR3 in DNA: TGTGCCAGCAGCCCCCGGAGGGACAGGGGGCGAGGCTACACCTTC. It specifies CASSPRRDRGRGYTF.

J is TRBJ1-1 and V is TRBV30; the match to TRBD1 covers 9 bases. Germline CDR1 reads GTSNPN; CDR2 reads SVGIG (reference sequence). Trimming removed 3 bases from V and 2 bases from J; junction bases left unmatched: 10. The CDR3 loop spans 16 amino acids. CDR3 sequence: CAWRKHRGPLNTEAFF. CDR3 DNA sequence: TGTGCCTGGAGGAAACACAGGGGGCCCCTAAACACTGAAGCTTTCTTT.

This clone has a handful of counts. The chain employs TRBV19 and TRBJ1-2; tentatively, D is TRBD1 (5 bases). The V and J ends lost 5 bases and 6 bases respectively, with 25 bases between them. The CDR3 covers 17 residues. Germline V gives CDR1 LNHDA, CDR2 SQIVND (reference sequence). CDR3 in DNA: TGTGCCAGTAGTGACGGGTGGGGAGGGGATGGTTTGGATGGCTACACCTTC. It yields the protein CASSDGWGGDGLDGYTF.

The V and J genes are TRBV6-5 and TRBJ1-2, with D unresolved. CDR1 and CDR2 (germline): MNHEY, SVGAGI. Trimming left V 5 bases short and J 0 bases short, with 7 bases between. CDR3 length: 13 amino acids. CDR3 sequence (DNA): TGTGCCAGCAGTAGCTCTCCTAACTATGGCTACACCTTC. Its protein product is CASSSSPNYGYTF.

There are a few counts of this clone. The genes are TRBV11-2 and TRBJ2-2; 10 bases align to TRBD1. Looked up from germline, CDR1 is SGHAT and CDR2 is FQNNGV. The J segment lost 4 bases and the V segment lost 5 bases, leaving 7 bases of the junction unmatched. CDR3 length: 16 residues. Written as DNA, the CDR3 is TGTGCCAGCAGCCCTAGGACAGGGGGTTCCACCGGGGAGCTGTTTTTT. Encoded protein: CASSPRTGGSTGELFF.

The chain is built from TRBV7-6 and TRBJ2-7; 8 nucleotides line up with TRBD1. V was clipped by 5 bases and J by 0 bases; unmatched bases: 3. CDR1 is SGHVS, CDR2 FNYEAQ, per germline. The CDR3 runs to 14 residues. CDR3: CASSQGQASYEQYF. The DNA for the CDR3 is TGTGCCAGCAGCCAGGGACAGGCCTCCTACGAGCAGTACTTC.

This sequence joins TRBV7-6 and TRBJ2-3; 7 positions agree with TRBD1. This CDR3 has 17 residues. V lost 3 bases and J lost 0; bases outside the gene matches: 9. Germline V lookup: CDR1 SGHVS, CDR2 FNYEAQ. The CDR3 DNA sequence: TGTGCCAGCAGCTTCCGGGACAGCCTTACTAGCACAGATACGCAGTATTTT. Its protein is CASSFRDSLTSTDTQYF.

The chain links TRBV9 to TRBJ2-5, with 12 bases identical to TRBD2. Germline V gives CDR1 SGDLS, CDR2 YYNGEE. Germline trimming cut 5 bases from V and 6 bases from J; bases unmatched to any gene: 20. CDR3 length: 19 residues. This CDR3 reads CASSPLAGGLTNSPKTQYF. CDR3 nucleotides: TGTGCCAGCAGTCCTCTAGCGGGGGGGCTAACAAATTCTCCAAAGACCCAGTACTTC.